The 20 T cell receptor beta chains listed next were all sequenced from one sample in a study of Graves' ophthalmopathy and Graves' hyperthyroidism. Amplifying from RNA transcripts, the study obtained TCR beta CDR3 regions. Second-round multiplex PCR came after first-round RT-PCR with HTBI primers. TCRdb redid the calling of the multiplex PCR reads with MiXCR, one entry per CDR3 protein. The sample carries about 740,000 distinct CDR3 sequences, approximately 40% recorded once. Sample: peripheral blood. The receptors shown here come from an adult man with Graves' ophthalmopathy.

The chain joins TRBV19 to TRBJ1-2, with 9 nucleotides matching TRBD1. V trimming: 3 bases; J trimming: 7 bases; junction bases outside the gene matches: 3. This CDR3 comprises 13 residues. Germline V gene data show CDR1 as LNHDA and CDR2 as SQIVND (reference sequence). The CDR3 nucleotides are TGTGCCAGTAGTATGGGGACAGGGCTTGGCTACACCTTC. It encodes CASSMGTGLGYTF.

This clonotype was seen repeatedly, ten times or more. This rearrangement joins TRBV19 to TRBJ1-5, with D perhaps TRBD1 (5 bases). Looked up from germline, CDR1 is LNHDA and CDR2 is SQIVND (reference sequence). The CDR3 totals 12 residues. Trimming took 4 bases from V and 7 from J, leaving 8 bases between them. CDR3 sequence reads: CASSTGHQPQHF. The CDR3 region has the DNA TGTGCCAGTAGTACAGGGCACCAGCCCCAGCATTTT.

This clonotype was seen a handful of times. The junction departs from germline at one end; a sequencing error may be responsible. V and J are TRBV24-1 and TRBJ1-5; D is unresolved. CDR3 length: 13 amino acids. CDR1 KGHDR and CDR2 SFDVKD come from the germline V gene. The CDR3 loop is CASSQEIQQPQHF. Written as DNA, the CDR3 is TGTGCCAGCAGTCAGGAGATTCAACAGCCCCAGCATTTT.

The table lists this clonotype with many counts. The gene calls are TRBV7-2 and TRBJ1-6; D remains ambiguous. CDR3 length: 16 residues. V shed 1 base and J shed 7 bases, with 14 bases lying between them. In germline, CDR1 is SGHTA, CDR2 FQGNSA. The CDR3 nucleotides are TGTGCCAGCAGCTTAGGGCCGTCAGGCTTGAATTCACCCCTCCACTTT. Its translation is CASSLGPSGLNSPLHF.

This clonotype was detected many times. The chain combines TRBV2 with TRBJ2-6; D ambiguous. Germline values: CDR1 SNHLY, CDR2 FYNNEI. CDR3 length: 15 amino acids. Trimming took off 4 bases at V and 0 bases at J, with 7 bases between the two ends. The DNA of the CDR3 is TGTGCCAGCAGTGTTCGTGCCTCTGGGGCCAACGTCCTGACTTTC. It specifies CASSVRASGANVLTF.

This clonotype was picked up a small number of times. J is TRBJ2-5 and V is TRBV20-1, with 12 bases lining up with TRBD2. Germline-derived CDR1 and CDR2 are DFQATT and SNEGSKA (reference sequence). The CDR3 loop spans 15 amino acids. J was trimmed by 2 bases and V by 5 bases; bases with no gene match: 6. DNA of the CDR3: TGCAGTGCTTCCGGGACTAGCGGGTTGCAAGAGACCCAGTACTTC. Translation gives CSASGTSGLQETQYF.

V usage is TRBV10-3 and J usage is TRBJ1-6; a weak D match, TRBD1 (5 bases). CDR1 and CDR2 (germline): ENHRY, SYGVKD. This CDR3 has 18 amino acids. V lost 0 bases, J lost 7 bases, and 19 bases lay in between. In nucleotides, the CDR3 is TGTGCCATCAGTGAGTCGGGCAGAGATCCAGGGCACAATTCACCCCTCCACTTT. Its translation: CAISESGRDPGHNSPLHF.

As to this clonotype: A much larger clonotype is one base distant, so this may be a read error. CDR3 loop: CASQGSAETQYF. The CDR3 DNA reads TGTGCCTCTCAAGGCAGCGCGGAGACCCAGTACTTC. V and J are TRBV2 and TRBJ2-5; no clear D gene. V gave up 11 bases and J gave up 5 bases, with 15 bases separating them. The CDR3 length is 12 residues. CDR1 and CDR2 (germline): SNHLY, FYNNEI.

In regard to this clonotype: A much larger clone differs from this one at a single base, so this may be a read error. The chain is built from TRBV19 and TRBJ1-2; D gene ambiguous. Per germline, CDR1 LNHDA and CDR2 SQIVND (reference sequence). The CDR3 has 12 amino acids. Here the CDR3 DNA reads TGTGCTGTAACAAGGCAAGGAAATGGCTACACCTTC. Its translation: CAVTRQGNGYTF.

The rearrangement joins TRBV7-9 to TRBJ1-2, with 7 nucleotides matching TRBD1. The CDR3 consists of 16 residues. Per the germline V gene, CDR1 is SEHNR and CDR2 is FQNEAQ (reference sequence). Trimming cost V 5 bases and J 3 bases; bases outside gene matches: 12. CDR3 loop: CASSPKTSGGHYGYTF. CDR3 nucleotides: TGTGCCAGCAGCCCGAAAACGTCAGGGGGGCACTATGGCTACACCTTC.

In its sample, this clonotype was seen a few times. This chain uses TRBV4-1 with TRBJ1-2; D may be TRBD1 (5 bases). CDR1 and CDR2 (germline): MGHRA, YSYEKL. CDR3 length: 14 amino acids. With 1 base removed from V and 3 bases from J, the gap between germline ends came to 9 bases. CDR3 sequence: CASSQVGDHYGYTF. Here the CDR3 DNA reads TGCGCCAGCAGCCAAGTCGGGGACCACTATGGCTACACCTTC.

As to this clonotype: This clone may be a read error of a much larger clone one base away. The CDR3 does not end in the conserved phenylalanine or tryptophan, so this is likely a read error. This chain joins TRBV20-1 and TRBJ1-2; 9 nucleotides agree with TRBD1. Germline-derived CDR1 and CDR2 are DFQATT and SNEGSKA (reference sequence). This CDR3 comprises 12 residues. J lost 7 bases, V lost 3 bases, and 3 bases had no gene match. The CDR3 region has the DNA TGCAGTGCTAGTCGGACAGGGGTTGGCTACACCCTC. It yields the protein CSASRTGVGYTL.

The chain couples TRBV29-1 to TRBJ2-7; 8 bases align to TRBD1. The length of the CDR3 is 12 residues. CDR1 and CDR2 (germline): SQVTM, ANQGSEA. The V segment lost 7 bases and the J segment 2 bases; nucleotides outside the gene matches: 4. The CDR3, as DNA: TGCAGCGCCAGGACAGGGACCTACGAGCAGTACTTC. Its protein product is CSARTGTYEQYF.

The CDR3 loop reads CATSRDERADTQYF. The CDR3 DNA reads TGTGCCACCAGCAGAGATGAGCGGGCAGATACGCAGTATTTT. The chain combines TRBV15 with TRBJ2-3; D may be TRBD2 (6 bases). V gave up 0 bases and J gave up 4 bases, with 8 bases separating them. CDR3 length: 14 residues. In germline, CDR1 is LNHNV, CDR2 YYDKDF (reference sequence). The full variable domain, rest sourced from reference TRBV15 and TRBJ2-3, is DAMVIQNPRYQVTQFGKPVTLSCSQTLNHNVMYWYQQKSSQAPKLLFHYYDKDFNNEADTPDNFQSRRPNTSFCFLDIRSPGLGDTAMYLCATSRDERADTQYFGPGTRLTVL.

Comment on this clonotype: One base away lies a much larger clone, so this may be a sequencing read error. The chain couples TRBV9 to TRBJ1-2; 12 positions match TRBD1. The V gene's germline CDR1 is SGDLS and CDR2 YYNGEE. This CDR3 spans 16 amino acids. The DNA for the CDR3 is TGTGCCAGCGGCGTCCCAATTGGGACAGGGGGCCGGGGCTACACCTTC. The encoded protein is CASGVPIGTGGRGYTF.

This rearrangement joins TRBV14 to TRBJ1-1; D call uncertain. Germline V CDR1 and CDR2: SGHDN, FVKESK. Trimming took 4 bases from V and 5 from J, leaving 5 bases between them. This CDR3 region has 11 residues. CDR3: CASSPVTEAFF. CDR3 DNA: TGTGCCAGCAGCCCTGTAACTGAAGCTTTCTTT.

A remark on this clonotype: This may come from a read error, since a much larger clone is one base off. The J gene is TRBJ1-2, the V gene TRBV11-2, with D unclear. The CDR3 runs to 15 residues. V was pared by 3 bases and J by 4 bases, with 15 bases between. Per germline, CDR1 SGHAT and CDR2 FQNNGV. The CDR3 DNA reads TGTGCCAGCAGCTTCGATCCGGCAGCCGGCTATGGCTACACCTTC. This sequence encodes CASSFDPAAGYGYTF.

The chain carries TRBV15 and TRBJ2-7; 8 bases fit TRBD2. J lost 5 bases, V lost 5 bases, and 8 bases had no gene match. Germline CDR1 reads LNHNV; CDR2 reads YYDKDF (reference sequence). The CDR3 is 14 residues long. Here the CDR3 reads CATSASRGANEQYF. CDR3 nucleotides: TGTGCCACCAGCGCTTCGCGGGGGGCCAACGAGCAGTACTTC.

This sequence joins TRBV6-1 and TRBJ2-7, with TRBD2 as a possible D gene (7 bases). The CDR3 length is 15 residues. V lost 0 bases and J lost 5, with 14 bases in between. The germline CDR1 and CDR2 sequences are MNHNS and SASEGT. CDR3 sequence: CASSEALGGAHEQYF. The CDR3 region has the DNA TGTGCCAGCAGTGAAGCGCTTGGGGGGGCCCACGAGCAGTACTTC.

The CDR3 DNA reads as TGCGCCAGCAGCTTGGAGGGGGCGAGGTCTTATAATTCACCCCTCCACTTT. Translated: CASSLEGARSYNSPLHF. V and J are TRBV5-1 and TRBJ1-6; 7 bases line up with TRBD1. Looked up from germline, CDR1 is SGHRS and CDR2 is YFSETQ. V gave up 0 bases and J gave up 4 bases; unmatched junction bases: 7. This CDR3 region has 17 residues.